The clone carrying this TCR beta chain was seen more than once but under ten times. The antigen remains undetermined. This sample is part of a study of response to subunit inactivated influenza vaccine. Notes on the study in general: Each seasonal flu vaccination may recruit only limited new T cells, authors suggested.

Germline-derived CDR1 and CDR2 are ENHRY and SYGVKD. This CDR3 has 14 residues. V lost 5 bases, J lost 7 bases, and 7 bases stayed unmatched. MiXCR, run by TCRdb on the RT-PCR reads, gives a single entry per CDR3 protein. The data hold approximately 730,000 distinct CDR3 sequences, with roughly 13% observed a single time. The chain has TRBV10-3 and TRBJ2-7; 11 nucleotides line up with TRBD2. This specimen consisted of PBMCs from blood, obtained around 15 days before vaccination. The source of this sequence is a man over 45 who received an inactivated influenza vaccine. In nucleotides, the CDR3 is TGTGCCATCAGTCACTCCGGGACTAGCGGAGAGCAGTACTTC. Its protein product is CAISHSGTSGEQYF.